Sequencing of this TCR beta chain was carried out in a study of sequential checkpoint blockade in melanoma. Overall study context: Maintenance nivolumab came after either treatment sequence.

The treatment denotes: randomized to nivolumab then ipilimumab (arm A) or the reverse (arm B). Profiled with immunoSEQ multiplex PCR; TCRdb holds only in-frame clones, not every one. The table includes 20,000 to 25,000 clones, around 70% detected once. Looked up from germline, CDR1 is SGHAT and CDR2 is FQNNGV. The CDR3 is 16 residues long. V was clipped by 7 bases and J by 4 bases, with 19 bases between them. The receptor comes from a human donor with melanoma. The starting material was CD8+ T cells sorted from blood (inferred from file names), obtained from a patient given nivolumab and ipilimumab in sequence. This chain joins TRBV11-2 and TRBJ2-2; tentative D call: TRBD1 (5 bases). The chain's CDR3 is CASIWGKTVGTGELFF. In DNA form, the CDR3 reads TGTGCCAGCATTTGGGGCAAAACGGTGGGCACCGGGGAGCTGTTTTTT. Complete variable domain (other parts from reference TRBV11-2 and TRBJ2-2): EAGVAQSPRYKIIEKRQSVAFWCNPISGHATLYWYQQILGQGPKLLIQFQNNGVVDDSQLPKDRFSAERLKGVDSTLKIQPAKLEDSAVYLCASIWGKTVGTGELFFGEGSRLTVL.